The entry below describes one T cell receptor beta chain. Its antigen is not known. The sample holds other DNA sequences that translate to the same CDR3. This sample is drawn from a study of cytomegalovirus exposure and HLA in healthy donors. On the study more broadly: A data release that came early held roughly 85 million unique TCRs from HLA-typed donors. Whole-study results and caveats: TCR beta V- and J-gene trimming, according to a later analysis, was linked to a missense DCLRE1C variant. Reportedly, a later analysis found an Asian-associated ancestry cluster had fewer N-insertions than the approximately 640-donor mean.

Trimming removed 7 bases at V and 6 bases at J, with 9 bases between. The CDR3 consists of 10 residues. Germline V gives CDR1 SQVTM, CDR2 ANQGSEA. The primer mix had 60 Vbeta and 13 Jbeta primers. Using immunoSEQ multiplex PCR, the repertoire was profiled, and TCRdb retains in-frame clones only, with some absent. The top ten clones hold 4.5% to 5.5% of a sample with over 150,000 clones, 65% to 75% of them seen once. The sequence came from a man aged 25 to 45 in good health and CMV-seropositive. Sequenced: PBMCs. The rearrangement joins TRBV29-1 to TRBJ1-2; D remains ambiguous. CDR3 coding DNA: TGCAGCGCAGGAATTGATGGCTACACCTTC. This encodes CSAGIDGYTF.